Listed below are T cell receptor beta chains from one sample, sequenced in a study of identical twins. TCRdb ran MiXCR on the 5' RACE reads and lists one entry per CDR3 protein. The sample contains a few hundred thousand distinct CDR3 sequences, roughly 13% of which appear only once. This sample also appeared in a second study, on yellow fever vaccine responses in identical twins.

Sequenced material: memory (CD45RO+) T cells sorted from blood. These receptors were taken from a woman under 30 in good health. Both conserved end residues are part of each CDR3. Each record gives: clone size, D gene, V gene, J gene, CDR3 DNA, CDR3 protein. D genes are given only for firm matches. Where a row states a size, it is once, few, many or the class of an expanded clone; other rows omit it.

size: few
D: TRBD2
V: TRBV9
J: TRBJ2-7
DNA: TGTGCCAGCAGCGTAGGTCCTAGCGGGTCCTACGAGCAGTACTTC
CDR3: CASSVGPSGSYEQYF

size: few
D: TRBD1
V: TRBV15
J: TRBJ1-2
DNA: TGTGCCACCAGCGTAGCAGGGGGCTATGGCTACACCTTC
CDR3: CATSVAGGYGYTF

size: -
D: TRBD2
V: TRBV6-1
J: TRBJ2-7
DNA: TGTGCCAGCAGATCAGGAAGGGGTAGCGGGATTCACGAGCAGTACTTC
CDR3: CASRSGRGSGIHEQYF

size: few
D: -
V: TRBV7-3
J: TRBJ2-2
DNA: TGTGCCAGCGAGGGCGTCACCGGGGAGCTGTTTTTT
CDR3: CASEGVTGELFF

size: -
D: TRBD1
V: TRBV18
J: TRBJ1-4
DNA: TGTGCCAGCTCACCGGGGACAGGGCCTGAAAAACTGTTTTTT
CDR3: CASSPGTGPEKLFF

size: -
D: -
V: TRBV5-1
J: TRBJ2-7
DNA: TGCGCCAGCAGCCCAATCACCGGGACAATCTACGAGCAGTACTTC
CDR3: CASSPITGTIYEQYF

size: -
D: -
V: TRBV7-9
J: TRBJ2-5
DNA: TGTGCCAGCAGCTTGGGAGACAGTCCGTACCAAGAGACCCAGTACTTC
CDR3: CASSLGDSPYQETQYF

size: few
D: -
V: TRBV6-5
J: TRBJ2-1
DNA: TGTGCCAGCAGTTACTCCACGGACAGAAACAATGAGCAGTTCTTC
CDR3: CASSYSTDRNNEQFF

size: many
D: -
V: TRBV5-6
J: TRBJ1-6
DNA: TGTGCCAGCAGCCTCAGCTTGACAGCCTCGGATTCACCCCTCCACTTT
CDR3: CASSLSLTASDSPLHF

size: few
D: -
V: TRBV3-1
J: TRBJ2-2
DNA: TGTGCCAGCAGCCGTACCCTCTTGAGGGGGAACACCGGGGAGCTGTTTTTT
CDR3: CASSRTLLRGNTGELFF

size: few
D: TRBD2
V: TRBV4-3
J: TRBJ2-2
DNA: TGCGCCAGCAGCCATCCTACGGGAGGTACGAACACCGGGGAGCTGTTTTTT
CDR3: CASSHPTGGTNTGELFF

size: -
D: TRBD1
V: TRBV12-3/TRBV12-4
J: TRBJ2-7
DNA: TGTGCCAGCAGTTTAGCGGGGCCAGGGGGCGTGGGCGAGCAGTACTTC
CDR3: CASSLAGPGGVGEQYF

size: few
D: -
V: TRBV20-1
J: TRBJ2-2
DNA: TGCAGTGCTAGAGCGGGTCCGAACACCGGGGAGCTGTTTTTT
CDR3: CSARAGPNTGELFF

size: -
D: -
V: TRBV11-2
J: TRBJ2-7
DNA: TGTGCCAGCAGCTTTGAGGACACCCCCTCCTACGAGCAGTACTTC
CDR3: CASSFEDTPSYEQYF

size: many
D: TRBD1
V: TRBV7-2
J: TRBJ2-1
DNA: TGTGCCAGCAGCTCCTCAGGGGGCGAGCAGTTCTTC
CDR3: CASSSSGGEQFF

size: -
D: -
V: TRBV5-5
J: TRBJ2-4
DNA: TGTGCCAGCAGCTACCCGACAGCAAAAAACATTCAGTACTTC
CDR3: CASSYPTAKNIQYF

size: few
D: -
V: TRBV27
J: TRBJ1-6
DNA: TGTGCCAGCAGTTTCATAAATTCACCCCTCCACTTT
CDR3: CASSFINSPLHF

size: -
D: -
V: TRBV27
J: TRBJ2-3
DNA: TGTGCCAGCAGTTTTGAGGGGCGAACAGATACGCAGTATTTT
CDR3: CASSFEGRTDTQYF

size: -
D: TRBD2
V: TRBV28
J: TRBJ2-7
DNA: TGTGCCAGCCCGCCGCCCGGGACTAGCTATGCCGAGCAGTACTTC
CDR3: CASPPPGTSYAEQYF

size: -
D: -
V: TRBV4-3
J: TRBJ2-7
DNA: TGCGCCAGCAGCCGCACCTCAAGCAGTTACGAGCAGTACTTC
CDR3: CASSRTSSSYEQYF

size: many
D: -
V: TRBV12-3/TRBV12-4
J: TRBJ1-5
DNA: TGTGCCAGCAAACCCCAGGGAGGTAGCAATCAGCCCCAGCATTTT
CDR3: CASKPQGGSNQPQHF

size: -
D: -
V: TRBV11-3
J: TRBJ2-2
DNA: TGTACCAGCAGCAAGCGGACGAACACCGGGGAGCTGTTTTTT
CDR3: CTSSKRTNTGELFF

size: -
D: -
V: TRBV28
J: TRBJ2-5
DNA: TGTGCCAGCAGTCCTCTTTCTCGTAAAGAGACCCAGTACTTC
CDR3: CASSPLSRKETQYF

size: many
D: -
V: TRBV6-2/TRBV6-3
J: TRBJ2-2
DNA: TGTGCCAGCAGTTTCTCCAGGGTTTATGCCACCGGGGAGCTGTTTTTT
CDR3: CASSFSRVYATGELFF

size: -
D: -
V: TRBV10-3
J: TRBJ2-7
DNA: TGTGCCATCAGCGAGACTAGACAGACCTACGAGCAGTACTTC
CDR3: CAISETRQTYEQYF

size: many
D: -
V: TRBV15
J: TRBJ2-1
DNA: TGTGCCACCAGGCCTAGGGATGGGGATGAGCAGTTCTTC
CDR3: CATRPRDGDEQFF

size: many
D: -
V: TRBV4-2
J: TRBJ2-4
DNA: TGTGCCAGCAGCCAAGACAGAGCAGGTAGAGCCAAAAACATTCAGTACTTC
CDR3: CASSQDRAGRAKNIQYF

size: -
D: TRBD2
V: TRBV18
J: TRBJ2-1
DNA: TGTGCCAGCTCACAACTAGCGGGAGTTGGAGCGGCCTACAATGAGCAGTTCTTC
CDR3: CASSQLAGVGAAYNEQFF

size: -
D: -
V: TRBV7-2
J: TRBJ2-7
DNA: TGTGCCAGCAGCTTAGGGCCGGGTAACTACGAGCAGTACTTC
CDR3: CASSLGPGNYEQYF

size: -
D: -
V: TRBV6-2/TRBV6-3
J: TRBJ2-3
DNA: TGTGCCAGCACCACAAGACTCCCGGCAGGGGCAGATACGCAGTATTTT
CDR3: CASTTRLPAGADTQYF

size: few
D: -
V: TRBV10-3
J: TRBJ2-7
DNA: TGTGCCAACGGTGGAGGGGCGATGGACGAGCAGTACTTC
CDR3: CANGGGAMDEQYF

size: -
D: -
V: TRBV12-3/TRBV12-4
J: TRBJ2-3
DNA: TGTGCCAGCAGTTTATATCGGACTCGCCTCACAGATACGCAGTATTTT
CDR3: CASSLYRTRLTDTQYF

size: -
D: TRBD2
V: TRBV29-1
J: TRBJ2-1
DNA: TGCAGCGTTGCCACCGCTAGCGGGAGGGCCGTTGAGCAGTTCTTC
CDR3: CSVATASGRAVEQFF

size: many
D: -
V: TRBV5-6
J: TRBJ2-2
DNA: TGTGCCAGCAGCTTATTGGGGTCGGACACCGGGGAGCTGTTTTTT
CDR3: CASSLLGSDTGELFF

size: -
D: TRBD2
V: TRBV15
J: TRBJ2-5
DNA: TGTGCCACCAGCAGAGGGATAGCGGGAGGGAAAGAGACCCAGTACTTC
CDR3: CATSRGIAGGKETQYF

size: -
D: TRBD2
V: TRBV6-2/TRBV6-3
J: TRBJ2-3
DNA: TGTGCCAGCAGTGGACTAGCGGGAGGGGGCGTGTCAGATACGCAGTATTTT
CDR3: CASSGLAGGGVSDTQYF

size: -
D: -
V: TRBV19
J: TRBJ2-1
DNA: TGTGCCACCTCGACTCTAGGGTCCTACAATGAGCAGTTCTTC
CDR3: CATSTLGSYNEQFF

size: few
D: -
V: TRBV29-1
J: TRBJ2-4
DNA: TGCAGCGTTGAAGAATGGTCCATGGGCAAAAACATTCAGTACTTC
CDR3: CSVEEWSMGKNIQYF

size: few
D: TRBD2
V: TRBV3-1
J: TRBJ2-1
DNA: TGTGCCAGCAGCCAAGGCCGCGGGGGGGGGTACAATGAGCAGTTCTTC
CDR3: CASSQGRGGGYNEQFF

size: -
D: -
V: TRBV7-2
J: TRBJ2-5
DNA: TGTGCCAGCAGGAGGACAGTCCAAGAGACCCAGTACTTC
CDR3: CASRRTVQETQYF

size: -
D: TRBD1
V: TRBV10-2
J: TRBJ2-5
DNA: TGCGCCAGCAGGGAAGACAGGGGACAAGAGACCCAGTACTTC
CDR3: CASREDRGQETQYF

size: -
D: TRBD2
V: TRBV28
J: TRBJ2-2
DNA: TGTGCCAGCAGTTTTCGAACGTTATCTACGGGAGGGTCCACCGGGGAGCTGTTTTTT
CDR3: CASSFRTLSTGGSTGELFF